This T cell receptor beta chain originates from a study of blood T cell repertoires in COVID-19. Study-level background: The analysed material was cDNA or gDNA that came from T cells, B-cell-depleted T cells, or PBMCs.

The CDR3 sequence is 15 residues long. V shed 0 bases and J shed 4 bases, with 13 bases lying between them. The germline V gene has CDR1 MNHNY and CDR2 SVGAGI (reference sequence). Here immunoSEQ multiplex PCR was the method, and the copy in TCRdb shows in-frame clones only, minus some. Of about 120,000 clones listed, roughly 80% are singletons. Sequenced material: peripheral blood. This chain joins TRBV6-6 and TRBJ2-7; TRBD1 is a possible D gene (6 bases). This clonotype originated in an older man with acute or convalescent COVID-19. DNA of the CDR3: TGTGCCAGCAGTTACTCCCAGGGGAGTTGGTACGAGCAGTACTTC. Residues: CASSYSQGSWYEQYF.